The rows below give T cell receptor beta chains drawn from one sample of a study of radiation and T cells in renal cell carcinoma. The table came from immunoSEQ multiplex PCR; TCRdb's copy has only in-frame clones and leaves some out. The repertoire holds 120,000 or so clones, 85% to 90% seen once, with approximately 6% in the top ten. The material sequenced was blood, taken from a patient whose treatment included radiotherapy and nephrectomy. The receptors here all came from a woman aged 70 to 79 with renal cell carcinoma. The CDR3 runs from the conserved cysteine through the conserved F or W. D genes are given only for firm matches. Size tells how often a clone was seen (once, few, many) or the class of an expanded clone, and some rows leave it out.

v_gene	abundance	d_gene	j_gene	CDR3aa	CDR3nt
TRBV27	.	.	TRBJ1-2	CASSLSGYGYTF	TGTGCCAGCAGTTTATCAGGGTATGGCTACACCTTC
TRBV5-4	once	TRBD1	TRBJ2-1	CASSPQGAYEQFF	TGTGCCAGCAGCCCACAGGGGGCCTATGAGCAGTTCTTC
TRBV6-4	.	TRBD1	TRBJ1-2	CASSPLGTAPNYGYTF	TGTGCCAGCAGTCCCCTCGGGACAGCACCAAACTATGGCTACACCTTC
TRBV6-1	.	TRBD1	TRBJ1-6	CASRIQGANSPLHF	TGTGCCAGCAGGATACAGGGGGCTAATTCACCCCTCCACTTT
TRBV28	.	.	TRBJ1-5	CASTTGSPRGNQPQHF	TGTGCCAGCACCACCGGAAGCCCTAGAGGCAATCAGCCCCAGCATTTT
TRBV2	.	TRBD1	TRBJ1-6	CASSEEDRVSPLHF	TGTGCCAGCAGTGAAGAGGACAGGGTTTCACCCCTCCACTTT
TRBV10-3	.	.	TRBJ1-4	CAIGSGGGFEKLFF	TGTGCCATCGGGTCTGGAGGCGGTTTTGAAAAACTGTTTTTT
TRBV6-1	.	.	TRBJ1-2	CASSEALGTYGYTF	TGTGCCAGCAGTGAAGCGCTTGGGACATATGGCTACACCTTC
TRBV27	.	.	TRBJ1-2	CASSFPGGRGYTF	TGTGCCAGCAGTTTCCCGGGAGGGAGAGGCTACACCTTC
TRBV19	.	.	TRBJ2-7	CASSRPFQDEQYF	TGTGCCAGTAGTAGGCCGTTCCAGGACGAGCAGTACTTC
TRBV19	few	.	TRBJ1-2	CASRSGHPGPYGYTF	TGTGCCAGTAGATCCGGGCACCCAGGCCCCTATGGCTACACCTTC
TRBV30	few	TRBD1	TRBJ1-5	CAWSRQGPTNQPQHF	TGTGCCTGGAGTAGACAGGGGCCAACCAATCAGCCCCAGCATTTT
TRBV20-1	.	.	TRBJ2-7	CSASGRLRGNF	TGCAGTGCTTCTGGGCGACTAAGGGGCAACTTC
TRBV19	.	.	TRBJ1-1	CASNIQGWTEAFF	TGTGCCAGTAACATCCAGGGATGGACTGAAGCTTTCTTT
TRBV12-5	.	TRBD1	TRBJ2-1	CASRQGSYNEQFF	TGTGCTTCACGACAGGGCTCCTACAATGAGCAGTTCTTC
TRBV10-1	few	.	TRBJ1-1	CAGPRGYTEAFF	TGCGCCGGACCTCGGGGGTACACTGAAGCTTTCTTT
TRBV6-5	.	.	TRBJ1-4	CASSYGGEEKLFF	TGTGCCAGCAGTTACGGGGGGGAGGAAAAACTGTTTTTT
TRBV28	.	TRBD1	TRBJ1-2	CASRLGQGLGYTF	TGTGCCAGCAGGCTAGGACAGGGCTTGGGCTACACCTTC
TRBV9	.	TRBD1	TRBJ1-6	CASSPRTGDSPLHF	TGTGCCAGCAGCCCCCGGACAGGGGATTCACCCCTCCACTTT
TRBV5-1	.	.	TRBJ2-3	CASSLRTQSTDTQYF	TGCGCCAGCAGCTTAAGGACACAGAGCACAGATACGCAGTATTTT
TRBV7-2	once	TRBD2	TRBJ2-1	CASSLAAGGPYNEQFF	TGTGCCAGCAGCTTAGCAGCGGGGGGTCCTTACAATGAGCAGTTCTTC
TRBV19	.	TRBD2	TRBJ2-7	CASSPHILAGGHEQYF	TGTGCCAGTAGTCCTCACATACTAGCGGGGGGGCACGAGCAGTACTTC
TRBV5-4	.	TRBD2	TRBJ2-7	CASSSKERGGYEQYF	TGTGCCAGCAGTTCGAAAGAGCGGGGGGGCTACGAGCAGTACTTC
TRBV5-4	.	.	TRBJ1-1	CASPPPGGGPEAFF	TGTGCCAGCCCCCCTCCGGGGGGCGGGCCTGAAGCTTTCTTT